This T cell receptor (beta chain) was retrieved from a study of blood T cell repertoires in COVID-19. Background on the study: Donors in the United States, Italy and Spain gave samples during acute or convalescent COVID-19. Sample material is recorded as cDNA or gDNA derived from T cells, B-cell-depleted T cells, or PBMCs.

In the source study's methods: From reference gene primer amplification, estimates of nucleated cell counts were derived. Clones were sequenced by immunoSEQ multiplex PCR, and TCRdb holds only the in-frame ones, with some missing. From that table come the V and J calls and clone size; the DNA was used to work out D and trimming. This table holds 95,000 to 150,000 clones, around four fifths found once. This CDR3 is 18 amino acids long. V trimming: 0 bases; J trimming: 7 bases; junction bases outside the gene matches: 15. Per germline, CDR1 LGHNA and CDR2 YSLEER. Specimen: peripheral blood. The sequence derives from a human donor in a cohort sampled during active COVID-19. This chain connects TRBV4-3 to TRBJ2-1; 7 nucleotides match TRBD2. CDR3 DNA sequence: TGCGCCAGCAGCCAAGACTTCGCCCCGGGAGGAGGCACGAATGAGCAGTTCTTC. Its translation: CASSQDFAPGGGTNEQFF.